Listed here is a single T cell receptor (beta chain). Its antigen is unknown. This entry comes from a study of beta chain features in type 1 diabetes. The study, taken as a whole, reports: Using cDNA template may skew counts toward highly expressing activated cells.

The V gene end was trimmed by 0 bases and the J gene end by 4 bases; junction bases not matched to a gene: 5. This CDR3 is 15 amino acids long. Germline CDR1 and CDR2: SQVTM and ANQGSEA. Sorted cells reached over 95% purity in every population. Every isolated RNA sample was fully reverse transcribed, so sequencing captured expressed TCRB transcripts. Some clones are missing from TCRdb's copy, which holds only in-frame ones; the method was immunoSEQ multiplex PCR. The table lists more than 140,000 clones, roughly 10% of them singletons. Input material: central memory CD4+ T cells from blood. This receptor was obtained from a woman in her thirties or forties in good health. The chain is built from TRBV29-1 and TRBJ1-1, with TRBD1 identical over 10 bases. The CDR3 DNA is TGCAGCGTTGAAGATGGGACAGGGGTGGCCACTGAAGCTTTCTTT. This translates into CSVEDGTGVATEAFF.